These 28 T cell receptor beta chains share one sample of origin, sequenced in a study of identical twins. TCRdb passed the 5' RACE reads through MiXCR, listing each CDR3 protein once. The table includes 500,000 to 550,000 distinct CDR3 sequences, around 24% detected once. These data were also filed under a second study, of yellow fever vaccine responses in identical twins.

Sequencing was carried out using CD4+ T cells sorted from blood. The receptor set was obtained from a woman younger than 30 in good health.

This clonotype was observed a handful of times. The gene calls are TRBV9 and TRBJ2-3; TRBD1 is a possible D gene (6 bases). Trimming left V 0 bases short and J 10 bases short, with 12 bases between. The CDR3 has 13 amino acids. Germline-derived CDR1 and CDR2 are SGDLS and YYNGEE. CDR3 region: CASSVGQGSAQYF. The CDR3 DNA follows: TGTGCCAGCAGCGTAGGGCAGGGGTCGGCGCAGTATTTT.

This clonotype was counted a few times. The V call is TRBV13, the J call TRBJ2-5, with unresolved D. Germline V CDR1 and CDR2: PRHDT, FYEKMQ (reference sequence). V was pared by 3 bases and J by 2 bases, with 10 bases between. This CDR3 spans 14 amino acids. CDR3 protein: CASSFRQTQETQYF. Written as DNA, the CDR3 is TGTGCCAGCAGCTTCCGGCAAACACAAGAGACCCAGTACTTC. The entire variable domain, with the rest obtained from reference TRBV13 and TRBJ2-5, is as follows: AAGVIQSPRHLIKEKRETATLKCYPIPRHDTVYWYQQGPGQDPQFLISFYEKMQSDKGSIPDRFSAQQFSDYHSELNMSSLELGDSALYFCASSFRQTQETQYFGPGTRLLVL.

This clonotype came up a few times. CDR3 loop: CAISDPQTGLYGYTF. CDR3 DNA: TGTGCCATCAGTGATCCACAGACAGGCCTCTATGGCTACACCTTC. The chain is built from TRBV10-3 and TRBJ1-2; D is perhaps TRBD1 (6 bases). The germline gives CDR1 ENHRY, CDR2 SYGVKD. V shed 3 bases and J shed 4 bases, with 15 bases lying between them. CDR3 length: 15 residues.

The chain uses TRBV15 and TRBJ2-2; D remains ambiguous. Per germline, CDR1 LNHNV and CDR2 YYDKDF (reference sequence). The CDR3 contains 13 residues. V was trimmed by 3 bases and J by 6 bases, leaving 8 bases between them. CDR3 region: CATSSPTPGELFF. Written as DNA, the CDR3 is TGTGCCACCAGCAGCCCCACACCCGGGGAGCTGTTTTTT.

The rearrangement links TRBV9 to TRBJ1-4, with a possible D match to TRBD1 (5 bases). The CDR3 is made up of 14 amino acids. Trimming stripped 3 bases from V and 8 bases from J, with 14 bases between. Germline V gene data show CDR1 as SGDLS and CDR2 as YYNGEE. In DNA form, the CDR3 reads TGTGCCAGCAGCGCAGGGTCATTGCGAGAAAAACTGTTTTTT. It yields the protein CASSAGSLREKLFF.

This sequence joins TRBV7-6 and TRBJ1-1; tentatively, D is TRBD1 (6 bases). Per the germline V gene, CDR1 is SGHVS and CDR2 is FNYEAQ. This CDR3 is 15 amino acids long. V lost 5 bases, J lost 6 bases, and 19 bases lay in between. The CDR3 spells CASSPDRGGLSEAFF. The DNA for the CDR3 is TGTGCCAGCAGCCCGGATAGGGGGGGGCTGTCTGAAGCTTTCTTT.

This clonotype turned up a few times. The gene calls are TRBV5-1 and TRBJ2-7, with 10 bases identical to TRBD2. CDR3 length equals 15 residues. Losses at the gene ends were 0 bases for V and 0 bases for J; bases not matched to a gene: 0. CDR1 is SGHRS and CDR2 is YFSETQ in the germline V gene. CDR3 nucleotides: TGCGCCAGCAGCTTGGCTAGCGGGGGCTCCTACGAGCAGTACGTC. It specifies CASSLASGGSYEQYV.

The J gene is TRBJ1-6, the V gene TRBV6-5; possibly TRBD1 for D (5 bases). CDR3 length: 16 residues. From germline, CDR1 is MNHEY and CDR2 SVGAGI. Trimming shortened V by 1 base and J by 6 bases, and 13 bases separated the two germline ends. The CDR3 spells CASSYWGSPVNSPLHF. The DNA of the CDR3 is TGTGCCAGCAGTTACTGGGGGTCACCCGTTAATTCACCCCTCCACTTT.

This chain joins TRBV15 and TRBJ2-2; D possibly corresponds to TRBD1 (6 bases). Trimming stripped 5 bases from V and 0 bases from J, with 10 bases between. CDR1 LNHNV and CDR2 YYDKDF come from the germline V gene (reference sequence). There are 15 residues in the CDR3. CDR3 coding DNA: TGTGCCACCAGCGCAGGGGCCCCGAACACCGGGGAGCTGTTTTTT. It translates to CATSAGAPNTGELFF.

The rearrangement uses TRBV5-1 and TRBJ2-1; TRBD2 agrees at 12 bases. Germline V lookup: CDR1 SGHRS, CDR2 YFSETQ. The CDR3 totals 15 residues. J lost 7 bases, V lost 5 bases, and 7 bases had no gene match. CDR3 sequence (DNA): TGCGCCAGCAGTTCTAGCGGGGGGGCCCTGAATGAGCAGTTCTTC. Amino acids: CASSSSGGALNEQFF.

The chain links TRBV4-1 to TRBJ2-2, with 11 bases that match TRBD2. The CDR3 is 19 amino acids. Germline lookup yields CDR1 MGHRA and CDR2 YSYEKL. V was clipped by 4 bases and J by 0 bases; unmatched bases: 10. The CDR3 DNA is TGCGCCAGCAGCCTCAGACCTCCGGGACTAGCGGCGAACACCGGGGAGCTGTTTTTT. This translates into CASSLRPPGLAANTGELFF.

This clonotype was observed a single time. The chain links TRBV12-3 or TRBV12-4 to TRBJ2-3; D remains unclear. Trimming cost V 3 bases and J 2 bases, with 9 bases left between them. The CDR3 runs to 14 residues. The CDR3 bases are TGTGCCAGCAGTTTCGGCAGCTACACAGATACGCAGTATTTT. Protein sequence: CASSFGSYTDTQYF.

This clonotype has a handful of counts. The chain recombines TRBV6-1 with TRBJ2-1, with D tentatively TRBD1 or TRBD2 (5 bases each). The germline V gene encodes CDR1 MNHNS and CDR2 SASEGT. V was trimmed by 4 bases and J by 2 bases, leaving 12 bases between them. The CDR3 consists of 15 residues. This CDR3 reads CASSGSGTAYNEQFF. CDR3 in DNA: TGTGCCAGCAGTGGGTCCGGGACGGCCTACAATGAGCAGTTCTTC.

The CDR3 loop reads CASSSLAGDPYNEQFF. CDR3 coding DNA: TGTGCCAGCTCATCGCTAGCGGGAGACCCCTACAATGAGCAGTTCTTC. This sequence joins TRBV18 and TRBJ2-1, with 10 bases matching TRBD2. The CDR3 sequence is 16 residues long. V shed 5 bases, J shed 2 bases, and the junction held 6 bases outside the gene matches. Germline CDR1 is KGHSH and CDR2 is LQKENI.

The V and J genes are TRBV24-1 and TRBJ2-1; D uncertain. V was clipped by 1 base and J by 8 bases, with 5 bases between them. CDR3 length equals 12 residues. The germline gives CDR1 KGHDR, CDR2 SFDVKD. Written as DNA, the CDR3 is TGTGCCACCAGTGATTTATTCGATGAGCAGTTCTTC. It yields the protein CATSDLFDEQFF.

This clonotype occurred a few times. Written as DNA, the CDR3 is TGTGCCAGCAGTTTAGAAACAGCTTTGGCGTTCTTC. Amino acid sequence: CASSLETALAFF. The chain is built from TRBV12-3 or TRBV12-4 and TRBJ2-1; D is ambiguous. CDR3 length: 12 residues. V lost 1 base, J lost 15 bases, and 13 bases lay in between.

This clonotype was observed a few times. The chain combines TRBV29-1 with TRBJ1-1; no clear D. The germline V gene has CDR1 SQVTM and CDR2 ANQGSEA. V lost 0 bases and J 6 bases, leaving 8 bases between the germline ends. The CDR3 is made up of 12 amino acids. The CDR3 DNA follows: TGCAGCGTTGAAGACAGGAAGCCTGAAGCTTTCTTT. As protein: CSVEDRKPEAFF.

Only a few counts were recorded for this clonotype. The V call is TRBV5-1, the J call TRBJ2-5, with 8 bases matching TRBD2. CDR1 is SGHRS and CDR2 is YFSETQ in the germline V gene. The J segment lost 3 bases and the V segment lost 0 bases, leaving 4 bases of the junction unmatched. The CDR3 contains 15 residues. CDR3 nucleotide sequence: TGCGCCAGCAGCTTGGGGGGGACTAGTGAAGAGACCCAGTACTTC. Amino acids: CASSLGGTSEETQYF.

The gene calls are TRBV7-8 and TRBJ2-1; TRBD1 might be the D (5 bases). V lost 5 bases and J 0 bases, leaving 26 bases between the germline ends. The CDR3 sequence is 20 residues long. Germline V gene sequence: CDR1 SGHVS, CDR2 FQNEAQ. CDR3 in amino acids: CASSIRSSHPTRGSYNEQFF. CDR3 DNA sequence: TGTGCCAGCAGCATTCGGAGCTCCCACCCTACAAGGGGCTCCTACAATGAGCAGTTCTTC.

The chain joins TRBV6-1 to TRBJ1-5; 7 nucleotides agree with TRBD1. The CDR3 sequence is 15 residues long. Germline V gene lookup returns CDR1 MNHNS and CDR2 SASEGT. With V trimmed by 6 bases and J by 2 bases, 7 bases remained unmatched. The CDR3: CASRSGGSGNQPQHF. CDR3 nucleotide sequence: TGTGCCAGCAGATCAGGGGGTTCGGGCAATCAGCCCCAGCATTTT.

The chain uses TRBV12-3 or TRBV12-4 and TRBJ1-4; 8 bases agree with TRBD1. Trimming took 5 bases from V and 8 from J; bases not matched to a gene: 22. The CDR3 runs 19 residues. The CDR3 coding sequence is TGTGCCAGCAGTCCTCATGGGGGGGACAGGCTAGGGGTTGGCGAAAAACTGTTTTTT. This gives the protein CASSPHGGDRLGVGEKLFF.

This clonotype was seen only a few times. The J gene is TRBJ2-1, the V gene TRBV20-1; TRBD2 aligns across 8 bases. The V gene end was trimmed by 5 bases and the J gene end by 3 bases; junction bases not matched to a gene: 15. This CDR3 comprises 17 residues. CDR1 is DFQATT, CDR2 SNEGSKA, per germline (reference sequence). The CDR3 DNA is TGCAGTGCTTCCGGACTAGCCCCCATTATAAACTACAATGAGCAGTTCTTC. This sequence encodes CSASGLAPIINYNEQFF.

J is TRBJ2-2 and V is TRBV28; 9 bases line up with TRBD1. V was pared by 4 bases and J by 1 base, with 4 bases of the junction left unmatched. Germline V gene lookup returns CDR1 MDHEN and CDR2 SYDVKM. The CDR3 totals 16 residues. CDR3 sequence reads: CASSSGQGQNTGELFF. CDR3 sequence (DNA): TGTGCCAGCAGTTCAGGACAGGGGCAGAACACCGGGGAGCTGTTTTTT. The full variable domain, its missing parts supplied by reference TRBV28 and TRBJ2-2, is DVKVTQSSRYLVKRTGEKVFLECVQDMDHENMFWYRQDPGLGLRLIYFSYDVKMKEKGDIPEGYSVSREKKERFSLILESASTNQTSMYLCASSSGQGQNTGELFFGEGSRLTVL.

The rearrangement uses TRBV5-6 and TRBJ2-2; 10 bases match TRBD1. After removal of 4 bases from V and 2 bases from J, the junction contained 5 bases not matched to a gene. The length of the CDR3 is 16 residues. Germline assignment: CDR1 SGHDT and CDR2 YYEEEE. The CDR3 spells CASSIGQGVNTGELFF. Here the CDR3 DNA reads TGTGCCAGCAGCATTGGACAGGGGGTTAACACCGGGGAGCTGTTTTTT.

This clonotype was detected a few times. V gene TRBV20-1 combines with J gene TRBJ1-4, with D unresolved. Trimming pared 2 bases from V and 2 bases from J, leaving 9 bases between. The CDR3 is made up of 14 amino acids. Germline V gene data show CDR1 as DFQATT and CDR2 as SNEGSKA (reference sequence). As DNA, the CDR3 is TGCAGTGCTAGAACCCCACAGACTAATGAAAAACTGTTTTTT. Its protein is CSARTPQTNEKLFF.

This clonotype was observed a few times. This chain joins TRBV12-3 or TRBV12-4 and TRBJ1-1, with D unclear. V was trimmed by 8 bases and J by 1 base, leaving 14 bases between them. The CDR3 spans 14 residues. The CDR3 sequence is CASRGVGGNTEAFF. The CDR3, as DNA: TGTGCCAGCCGCGGGGTTGGAGGGAACACTGAAGCTTTCTTT.

The V gene is TRBV14, the J gene TRBJ1-2; maybe TRBD1 (5 bases). CDR1 is SGHDN and CDR2 is FVKESK in the germline V gene. The V and J ends lost 0 bases and 8 bases respectively, with 10 bases between them. The CDR3 sequence is 13 residues long. This chain's CDR3 is CASSQDAGKGYTF. DNA of the CDR3: TGTGCCAGCAGCCAAGATGCAGGGAAAGGCTACACCTTC.

This clonotype was found a few times. The CDR3, as DNA: TGTGCCAGCAGCCCCGGGATGCCGGGGTCACCCCTCCACTTT. It codes for CASSPGMPGSPLHF. V gene TRBV6-1 combines with J gene TRBJ1-6; D remains unclear. This CDR3 region has 14 residues. CDR1 and CDR2 from the germline V gene are MNHNS and SASEGT. V shed 6 bases and J shed 10 bases, with 16 bases lying between them.